Described below is a single T cell receptor (beta chain) sequence and its context. This sample stems from a study of blood T cell repertoires in COVID-19. Study background: In each case, the material was cDNA or gDNA derived from T cells, B-cell-depleted T cells, or PBMCs.

V was cut by 4 bases and J by 0 bases, with 23 bases left in between. The CDR3 runs 19 residues. The germline gives CDR1 SGHNT, CDR2 YYREEE (reference sequence). TCRdb's copy holds only in-frame clones and misses some; the assay was immunoSEQ multiplex PCR. This table holds around 300,000 clones, over 80% found once. The receptor was isolated from a man aged 25-40 years who had recovered from COVID-19. The J gene is TRBJ2-1, the V gene TRBV5-4, with a weak D call TRBD1 (6 bases). Sequenced material: PBMCs or T cells enriched from blood (not recorded which). CDR3 sequence (DNA): TGTGCCAGCAGCCCTCTCGGACAGACCGGGCAGGGCTCCTACAATGAGCAGTTCTTC. Its protein product is CASSPLGQTGQGSYNEQFF.